This T cell receptor beta chain was found in a study of glioma-infiltrating T cells. Study background: Dexamethasone exposure before glioma surgery was limited to six or fewer days. Blood libraries targeted about 4- to 11-fold coverage of 750,000 to 1,000,000 T cells.

This clonotype occurred many times. TCR alpha and beta CDR3 regions were amplified from RNA using iRepertoire nested multiplex PCR. TCRdb called the multiplex PCR reads again in MiXCR, with one record for every CDR3 protein. The data hold more than 350,000 distinct CDR3 sequences, with roughly two fifths observed a single time. This CDR3 region has 15 residues. Germline CDR1 MNHEY, CDR2 SVGAGI. V was pared by 2 bases and J by 3 bases, with 10 bases between. The receptor's source is a human donor with low-grade glioma or glioblastoma, undergoing nonglioma brain surgery, or in good health (not recorded which). Sequencing input: glioma tissue, nonneoplastic brain tissue, or PBMCs (not recorded which). The rearrangement links TRBV6-5 to TRBJ2-2, with D perhaps matching TRBD2 (6 bases). The CDR3 is CASSYTGLHTGELFF. The CDR3 DNA is TGTGCCAGCAGTTACACGGGACTGCACACCGGGGAGCTGTTTTTT.